What follows are 16 T cell receptor beta chains derived from one specimen sequenced in a study of cytomegalovirus exposure and HLA in healthy donors. Amplification used 60 Vbeta primers and 13 Jbeta primers. TCRdb's table, derived via immunoSEQ multiplex PCR, lists solely in-frame clones and lacks some. The sample yields approximately 130,000 clones, roughly 77% seen once. Sequencing was carried out using PBMCs. The receptors were gathered from a man aged 18 to 30 in good health and CMV-seronegative.

The V gene is TRBV7-9, the J gene TRBJ1-1; D is perhaps TRBD1 (5 bases). Germline CDR1 is SEHNR and CDR2 is FQNEAQ (reference sequence). CDR3 size: 14 residues. Trimming cost V 3 bases and J 1 base, with 9 bases left between them. DNA for the CDR3: TGTGCCAGCAGCTTGGGGGGGGAGAACACTGAAGCTTTCTTT. Translated, it gives CASSLGGENTEAFF.

V gene TRBV15 combines with J gene TRBJ2-1; a possible D gene is TRBD1 (6 bases). V was clipped by 0 bases and J by 6 bases, with 12 bases between them. The CDR3 contains 15 residues. Looked up from germline, CDR1 is LNHNV and CDR2 is YYDKDF (reference sequence). CDR3 in DNA: TGTGCCACCAGCAGAGAAAACAGGGTAGGCAATGAGCAGTTCTTC. It codes for CATSRENRVGNEQFF.

The table lists this clone with a count of one. The V and J genes are TRBV19 and TRBJ1-2; 8 nucleotides line up with TRBD1. The V and J ends lost 9 bases and 3 bases, in that order; junction bases with no gene match: 9. The CDR3 sequence is 14 residues long. The germline V gene has CDR1 LNHDA and CDR2 SQIVND (reference sequence). CDR3 sequence (DNA): TGTGCCAGCAGGGGTACAGGGGGTCACTATGGCTACACCTTC. As protein: CASRGTGGHYGYTF.

The chain couples TRBV7-2 to TRBJ1-3; D gene uncertain. The V and J ends lost 4 bases and 2 bases respectively, with 6 bases between them. The CDR3 covers 13 residues. Germline CDR1 SGHTA, CDR2 FQGNSA. Here the CDR3 DNA reads TGTGCCAGCAGCTCTCAGACTGGAAACACCATATATTTT. Amino acids: CASSSQTGNTIYF. Variable domain in full (rest from reference TRBV7-2 and TRBJ1-3): GAGVSQSPSNKVTEKGKDVELRCDPISGHTALYWYRQSLGQGLEFLIYFQGNSAPDKSGLPSDRFSAERTGGSVSTLTIQRTQQEDSAVYLCASSSQTGNTIYFGEGSWLTVV.

This clone was recorded once. The rearrangement uses TRBV11-3 and TRBJ1-5, with 8 bases that match TRBD1. Germline trimming cut 1 base from V and 0 bases from J; bases unmatched to any gene: 8. Looked up from germline, CDR1 is SGHNT and CDR2 is YENEEA. The CDR3 runs to 18 residues. The CDR3 here is CASSLGGQVEISNQPQHF. CDR3 coding DNA: TGTGCCAGCAGCTTAGGGGGACAGGTGGAGATTAGCAATCAGCCCCAGCATTTT.

The chain employs TRBV2 and TRBJ1-2; possibly TRBD1 for D (5 bases). CDR3 length: 14 residues. Germline assignment: CDR1 SNHLY and CDR2 FYNNEI. Trimming stripped 0 bases from V and 4 bases from J, with 9 bases between. The CDR3 DNA reads as TGTGCCAGCAGTGAAGCGGATAGGGGCTATGGCTACACCTTC. Amino acid sequence: CASSEADRGYGYTF.

The J gene is TRBJ2-3, the V gene TRBV7-2; 7 nucleotides line up with TRBD2. V gave up 1 base and J gave up 4 bases; unmatched junction bases: 11. CDR3 length: 17 residues. Germline CDR1 reads SGHTA; CDR2 reads FQGNSA. This chain's CDR3 is CASSLVRAGTVADTQYF. The CDR3 nucleotides are TGTGCCAGCAGCTTAGTGCGAGCGGGGACGGTCGCAGATACGCAGTATTTT.

V is TRBV19 and J is TRBJ2-1; 8 bases are shared with TRBD2. The CDR3 consists of 18 residues. Germline trimming cut 5 bases from V and 4 bases from J; bases unmatched to any gene: 16. Germline CDR1 is LNHDA and CDR2 is SQIVND (reference sequence). DNA for the CDR3: TGTGCCAGTAGTTTATTTGGCGGGGGGCAACCATTTTACAATGAGCAGTTCTTC. Encoded protein: CASSLFGGGQPFYNEQFF.

This chain links TRBV9 with TRBJ2-7; perhaps TRBD1 as D (5 bases). This CDR3 is built from 14 residues. Trimming cost V 4 bases and J 0 bases, with 11 bases left between them. CDR1 SGDLS and CDR2 YYNGEE come from the germline V gene. The CDR3 DNA follows: TGTGCCAGCAGCCAGGGTAGAATCTCCTACGAGCAGTACTTC. Protein product: CASSQGRISYEQYF.

The chain is built from TRBV15 and TRBJ1-1; perhaps TRBD1 as D (5 bases). Per germline, CDR1 LNHNV and CDR2 YYDKDF (reference sequence). This CDR3 contains 15 residues. Trimming stripped 0 bases from V and 1 base from J, with 9 bases between. The DNA for the CDR3 is TGTGCCACCAGCAGAGATAGAAGGGGGAACACTGAAGCTTTCTTT. Its protein product is CATSRDRRGNTEAFF.

A remark on this clone: Germline is not matched at one junction end, which may reflect a read error. V usage is TRBV7-9 and J usage is TRBJ2-7, with D possibly TRBD2 on 5 matching bases. This CDR3 is 15 amino acids long. In germline, CDR1 is SEHNR, CDR2 FQNEAQ (reference sequence). CDR3 nucleotide sequence: TGTTCCAGCAATTCCCCCCGGGGTTACGCTCACGAGCAGTACTTC. Encoded protein: CSSNSPRGYAHEQYF.

V and J are TRBV14 and TRBJ2-7; D call uncertain. V lost 0 bases and J lost 3, with 12 bases in between. The CDR3 spans 15 residues. CDR1 and CDR2 (germline): SGHDN, FVKESK. As DNA, the CDR3 is TGTGCCAGCAGCCAAGACTCAGATCACGACTACGAGCAGTACTTC. This encodes CASSQDSDHDYEQYF.

Only one count was recorded for this clone. This chain uses TRBV11-2 with TRBJ1-6; 10 bases are a match to TRBD1. The CDR3 has 15 residues. Germline assignment: CDR1 SGHAT and CDR2 FQNNGV. The V gene end was trimmed by 5 bases and the J gene end by 10 bases; junction bases not matched to a gene: 8. CDR3 nucleotide sequence: TGTGCCAGCAGCCTATGGACAGGGGGATGGTCACCCCTCCACTTT. Amino acid sequence: CASSLWTGGWSPLHF.

This clone is a singleton in its sample. This chain links TRBV9 with TRBJ2-3; 7 bases are shared with TRBD1. This CDR3 spans 15 amino acids. Germline CDR1 SGDLS, CDR2 YYNGEE. Germline trimming cut 5 bases from V and 4 bases from J; bases unmatched to any gene: 10. The CDR3 sequence is CASSNRGDPSDTQYF. CDR3 in DNA: TGTGCCAGCAGTAACAGGGGAGATCCTTCAGATACGCAGTATTTT.

The V call is TRBV27, the J call TRBJ2-2, with 10 nucleotides matching TRBD1. Germline V CDR1 and CDR2: MNHEY, SMNVEV (reference sequence). The V and J ends lost 6 bases and 6 bases, in that order; junction bases with no gene match: 7. This CDR3 has 15 amino acids. The CDR3 sequence: CASSPGQGYPGELFF. The CDR3 region has the DNA TGTGCCAGCAGCCCGGGACAGGGGTATCCCGGGGAGCTGTTTTTT.

V is TRBV6-5 and J is TRBJ1-2; D is unclear. V shed 6 bases and J shed 8 bases, with 16 bases lying between them. Germline loops: CDR1 MNHEY, CDR2 SVGAGI. There are 13 residues in the CDR3. This CDR3 is CASSLQRAGGYTF. DNA of the CDR3: TGTGCCAGCAGCTTACAGAGGGCGGGCGGCTACACCTTC.